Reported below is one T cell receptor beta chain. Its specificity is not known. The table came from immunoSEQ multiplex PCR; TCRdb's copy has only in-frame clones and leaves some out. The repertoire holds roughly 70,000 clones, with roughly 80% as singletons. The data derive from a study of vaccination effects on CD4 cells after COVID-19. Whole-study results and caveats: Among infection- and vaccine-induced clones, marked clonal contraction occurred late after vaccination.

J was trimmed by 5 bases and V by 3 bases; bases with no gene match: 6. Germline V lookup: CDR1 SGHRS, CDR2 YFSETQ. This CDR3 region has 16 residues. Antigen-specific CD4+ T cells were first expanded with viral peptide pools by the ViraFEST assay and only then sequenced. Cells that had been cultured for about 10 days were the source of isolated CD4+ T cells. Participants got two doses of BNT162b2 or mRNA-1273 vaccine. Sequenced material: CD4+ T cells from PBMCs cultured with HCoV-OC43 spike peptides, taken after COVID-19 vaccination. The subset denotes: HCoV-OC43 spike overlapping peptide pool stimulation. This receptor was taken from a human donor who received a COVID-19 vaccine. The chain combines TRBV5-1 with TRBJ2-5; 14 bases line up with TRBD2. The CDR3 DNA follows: TGCGCCAGCAGCTCGGGACTAGCGGGGGTCTTGGAGACCCAGTACTTC. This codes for CASSSGLAGVLETQYF.